The text below deals with one T cell receptor (beta chain). The data stem from a study of blood T cell repertoires in COVID-19. Study at large: Donors in the United States, Italy and Spain gave samples during acute or convalescent COVID-19.

CDR3 length: 19 amino acids. Germline trimming cut 3 bases from V and 4 bases from J; bases unmatched to any gene: 11. From germline, CDR1 is LGHDT and CDR2 YNNKEL (reference sequence). Original processing methods: Amplification of reference gene primers was used by the study to estimate nucleated cell counts. TCRdb keeps only in-frame clones here, not all; method: immunoSEQ multiplex PCR. V and J calls and clone size are those listed in that table; D and trimming were worked out from the DNA. Of around 130,000 clones in the sample, approximately 86% were seen once. Symptom resolution, clearance, or two negative PCRs marked the recovered donors of Cohort 3.

The sample was PBMCs or T cells enriched from blood (not recorded which). This sequence joins TRBV3-1 (or the pseudogene TRBV3-2) and TRBJ2-1; TRBD2 matches 14 bases. This clonotype originated in a woman in her forties or fifties who had recovered from COVID-19. This chain's CDR3 is CASSQAGLAGASGYNEQFF. CDR3 sequence (DNA): TGTGCCAGCAGCCAGGCGGGACTAGCGGGGGCCTCGGGATACAATGAGCAGTTCTTC.